The sequence of this T cell receptor beta chain was determined in a study of cytomegalovirus exposure and HLA in healthy donors. Study summary: Samples from HLA-typed donors yielded about 80 million unique TCRs in an early data release.

This CDR3 has 17 residues. Germline V gene sequence: CDR1 LNHDA, CDR2 SQIVND (reference sequence). The V segment lost 6 bases and the J segment 0 bases; nucleotides outside the gene matches: 6. Study-wide findings and caveats: An analysis was carried out at a later point. It showed that HLA-associated TCR beta chains were more clonally expanded than equally common non-associated chains.

In the PCR, 60 Vbeta and 13 Jbeta primers were used. Clones were read by immunoSEQ multiplex PCR, and TCRdb kept only the in-frame ones, dropping some. This sample carries around 63,000 clones, approximately 75% of them seen once, and the ten largest clones take approximately 7.6%. This clone was counted only a few times. Its antigen is not identified. The sample comprised PBMCs. J is TRBJ2-3 and V is TRBV19, with 13 bases aligning to TRBD2. The clonotype was recovered from a man in his fifties or sixties in good health and CMV-seropositive. CDR3 sequence reads: CASSSGTSGASTDTQYF. As DNA, the CDR3 is TGTGCCAGTAGCTCGGGGACTAGCGGGGCTAGCACAGATACGCAGTATTTT. Supplemented by reference TRBV19 and TRBJ2-3, the full variable domain reads DGGITQSPKYLFRKEGQNVTLSCEQNLNHDAMYWYRQDPGQGLRLIYYSQIVNDFQKGDIAEGYSVSREKKESFPLTVTSAQKNPTAFYLCASSSGTSGASTDTQYFGPGTRLTVL.